This TCR beta chain emerged from a study of T-cell reconstitution after alpha-beta-depleted transplantation in children (dated by TCRdb to the mid-2010s). The study in broad terms: Using TCR repertoire profiling, the study followed T-cell immune reconstitution in a quantitative way in children after TCRalphabeta/CD19-depleted allogeneic hematopoietic cell transplantation.

Library prep was done by PCR. TCRdb shows the sequencer as Illumina HiSeq 2500. To normalize quantification of the TCRbeta repertoire, the TCR libraries were built with molecular barcoding that relied on unique molecular identifiers. TCRdb reworked the public reads: Q25 trimming with fastp, MiXCR clone assembly, productive beta chains retained. Identical CDR3 protein sequences are pooled into one entry, listed with their most common genes and DNA. The sample includes just over 350,000 distinct CDR3 sequences, with 13% observed a single time. Roughly 4.3% of the sample is taken by the ten largest. The CDR3 spans 14 residues, from the cysteine through the phenylalanine. The CDR3 DNA has 42 bases and is translated from base 1. Deletion took 6 bases off V and 2 bases off J, with a span of 11 bases between the germline ends. As encoded in the germline V gene, CDR1 is MNHEY while CDR2 is SVGAGI. This clonotype was found many times. Its recognized antigen is unknown. The record has no base qualities; no much larger clone is one base away.

The sequence was obtained from a human donor who donated a stem cell graft to a child with Fanconi anemia. Sample: PBMCs, taken from the stem cell graft. Recombination connected TRBV6-5 to TRBJ1-3, with the D gene call left open. The nucleotide sequence reads TGTGCCAGCAGCATATCCACAACTGGAAACACCATATATTTT. Translated, it gives CASSISTTGNTIYF.